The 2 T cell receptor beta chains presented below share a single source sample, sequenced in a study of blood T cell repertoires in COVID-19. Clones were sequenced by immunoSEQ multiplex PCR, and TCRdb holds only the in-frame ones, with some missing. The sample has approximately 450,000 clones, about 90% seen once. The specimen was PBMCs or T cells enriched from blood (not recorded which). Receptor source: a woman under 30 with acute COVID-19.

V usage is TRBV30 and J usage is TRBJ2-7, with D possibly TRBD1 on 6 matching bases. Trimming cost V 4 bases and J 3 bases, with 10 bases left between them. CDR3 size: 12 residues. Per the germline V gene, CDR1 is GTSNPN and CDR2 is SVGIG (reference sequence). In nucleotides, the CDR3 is TGTGCCTGGACAGGGGAGATCTACGAGCAGTACTTC. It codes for CAWTGEIYEQYF.

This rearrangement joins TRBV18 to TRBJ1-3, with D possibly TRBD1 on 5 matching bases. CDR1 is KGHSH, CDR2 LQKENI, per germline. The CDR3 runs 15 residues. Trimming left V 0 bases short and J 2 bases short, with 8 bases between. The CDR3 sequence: CASSPPSQAGNTIYF. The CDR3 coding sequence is TGTGCCAGCTCACCACCGTCACAGGCTGGAAACACCATATATTTT.